Detailed here is one T cell receptor beta chain. Its target is unknown. Sequencing was performed with immunoSEQ multiplex PCR; in TCRdb, only in-frame clones are kept and a portion is missing. The sample lists roughly 72,000 clones, 70% to 90% occurring once. The CDR3 spans 14 residues. Germline CDR1 is LGHDT and CDR2 is YNNKEL (reference sequence). With 0 bases removed from V and 6 bases from J, the gap between germline ends came to 9 bases. The data were taken from a study of T cell responses to AZD1222 COVID-19 vaccine. Study outcomes and limitations: Females made up more of the donors, who were largely white British, and clonal diversity may have come out too low.

The origin of this receptor is an adult who received the MenACWY meningococcal vaccine as a control. This material consisted of peripheral blood, taken 28 days after the second dose of the MenACWY control vaccine. The genes are TRBV3-1 (or the pseudogene TRBV3-2) and TRBJ1-5; D is ambiguous. The CDR3 is CASSQDKGFQPQHF. CDR3 nucleotides: TGTGCCAGCAGCCAAGATAAAGGGTTTCAGCCCCAGCATTTT.